The clone carrying this T cell receptor beta chain has only one observation. Deep was the level at which the assay was run. Clones were read by immunoSEQ multiplex PCR, and TCRdb kept only the in-frame ones, dropping some. The sample lists 2 million to 2.5 million clones; around 95% were seen once. The germline V gene has CDR1 SGHTA and CDR2 FQGTGA. This CDR3 has 13 residues. Trimming left V 5 bases short and J 9 bases short, with 11 bases between. The sample originates from a study of shared clonotypes between healthy human individuals. The V call is TRBV7-3, the J call TRBJ1-6; perhaps TRBD1 as D (5 bases). The receptor comes from a man between 18 and 35 years old in good health. The specimen was naive CD4+ T cells sorted from blood. The sample's subset: CD45RA+ positively selected. Here the CDR3 reads CASSTLGGSPLHF. Written as DNA, the CDR3 is TGTGCCAGCAGCACTTTGGGGGGTTCACCCCTCCACTTT.